This TCR beta chain was documented in a study of blood T cells in healthy people across ages. Trimming took 1 base from V and 0 from J; bases not matched to a gene: 9. Germline values: CDR1 SGHTA, CDR2 FQGNSA. The CDR3 sequence is 17 residues long. Combining a sample-barcoded 5' primer with a J-beta primer mix, a second PCR ran for 7 to 11 cycles. From each sample, at least 2.5 million paired-end reads containing CDR3 were obtained. TCRdb re-called the 5' RACE reads through MiXCR, storing one row per CDR3 protein. In the table there are about 1.7 million distinct CDR3 sequences, roughly 27% of which are singletons. The table lists this clonotype with many counts.

The J gene is TRBJ2-7, the V gene TRBV7-2, with 7 bases aligning to TRBD2. The origin of this receptor is a woman aged 30 to 39 in good health. The sample comprised blood. The CDR3 loop is CASSLERLAARSYEQYF. DNA for the CDR3: TGTGCCAGCAGCTTAGAGCGACTAGCCGCTCGCTCCTACGAGCAGTACTTC.